A selection of T cell receptor beta chains follows, all from one sample in a study of cytomegalovirus exposure and HLA in healthy donors. TCRdb's table, derived via immunoSEQ multiplex PCR, lists solely in-frame clones and lacks some. The profile shows approximately 80,000 clones, roughly 73% of them singletons. Sequenced material: PBMCs. These receptors originate from a woman aged 40 to 50 in good health and CMV-seropositive. The conserved cysteine and the conserved F or W are not part of the CDR3 here. Clone sizes are given selectively: once, few, many, or a class where the clone is expanded.

clone_size v_call cdr3_aa
. TRBV7-2 ASSLIGGNGYT
. TRBV2 CGRRNSGYGYT
. TRBV4-1 ASSQEPGPPLH
. TRBV6-5 ASSYSVQVMGYEQY
. TRBV5-6 ASSLGQGVTGYT
. TRBV30 AWSSPTDTQY
. TRBV7-2 ASSYGLQIAGELF
. TRBV4-1 ASSQETTALLPLH
few TRBV5-1 ASSSTTSIKGTEAF
. TRBV19 ASKRDRGGHYGYT
once TRBV19 ASSIGQNTEAF
. TRBV7-6 ASSVGQGNTGELF
. TRBV2 ASSERGRRSSSPLH
few TRBV19 ASSIFGRQYEQY
. TRBV9 ASSAGSSPLH
. TRBV6-6 ATVRSTEAF
. TRBV2 ASSGTSGRWETQY
. TRBV19 ASRKTGQVPTQPQH
. TRBV28 ASSLRLTGANVLT
. TRBV5-6 ASSLGENTEAF
few TRBV7-8 ASSLALGRTTYEQY
. TRBV7-2 ASSLDRAGANVLT
. TRBV19 ASRGVRTGAYGEQY
. TRBV18 ASSPRRQMNTEAF
. TRBV10-1 ASSVGQLNTEAF
. TRBV28 ASRSGATNEKLF
. TRBV27 ASSPLGRTGGLEEQY
. TRBV2 ASLQGEVDTQY
. TRBV4-1 ASSQAQSRNTEAF
. TRBV6-6 ASIGGQGTYEQY
. TRBV7-2 ASSLARGADTQY
. TRBV7-9 ASSLTGTNYGYT
few TRBV11-1 ASSLELNNSPLH
few TRBV15 ATSRGTGTHTEAF
once TRBV5-4 ASSFSGSHEAF
. TRBV19 ASSIGGSGNTGELF
. TRBV4-1 ASSRWDRESQPQH
. TRBV6-5 ASSFDRAPYGYT
few TRBV2 ATKSTSGTDTQY
. TRBV7-8 ASSPLAGRGSDTQY
. TRBV12-5 ASAMSGEAF
. TRBV7-2 ASRQISYNSPLH
. TRBV6-5 ASSTASGANVLT
. TRBV19 ASRPQLASYEQY
. TRBV2 ASTRLAGVSYEQY
. TRBV18 ASSPTMTEAF
. TRBV7-8 ASSRTGGGSNKVEKLF
. TRBV4-3 ASSQVTEISYEQY
. TRBV7-2 ASSLEGLAGLEQY
. TRBV28 ASSLGPGTEAF
. TRBV4-2 ASSQVGGNQPQH
. TRBV19 ASSIGGSQETQY
. TRBV30 AWKGRGTRYEQY
. TRBV14 ASSRVFEPYEQY
few TRBV25-1 ASSGQGSRQPQH
. TRBV18 ASSPTGAEEKLF
. TRBV4-2 ASSQDTSGGETQY